Reported below is one T cell receptor (beta chain). Its specificity is not known. The ends were cut back, 2 bases at V and 2 bases at J, with 8 bases in the middle. CDR1 and CDR2 from the germline V gene are WNHNN and SYGVQD (reference sequence). The CDR3 spans 14 residues. The data are from a study of a mutant IDH1 vaccine in newly diagnosed glioma. For the study at large: Patients arrived already treated with radiotherapy, temozolomide, or both, most having had both.

Some clones are missing from TCRdb's copy, which holds only in-frame ones; the method was immunoSEQ multiplex PCR. The table records about 130,000 clones, about four fifths of them present only once. Findings of the study overall: Top-clonotype changes in peripheral T cells seemed unrelated to pseudoprogression.

As for time point: week 11, during vaccination. Doses of 300 ug of mutant IDH1 20-mer peptide were given with topical imiquimod. The chain carries TRBV10-1 and TRBJ2-3; D possibly corresponds to TRBD1 (6 bases). The TCR originated in a man in his forties with glioma. Sequencing used PBMCs, obtained from a glioma patient whose treatment included an IDH1 peptide vaccine. CDR3 in amino acids: CASSENRATDTQYF. CDR3 coding DNA: TGCGCCAGCAGTGAGAACAGGGCCACAGATACGCAGTATTTT.